Below, 29 T cell receptor beta chains from the same sample are listed, as sequenced in a study of T cell responses to AZD1222 COVID-19 vaccine. This table comes from immunoSEQ multiplex PCR, and its TCRdb copy is limited to in-frame clones, with some not included. The table has around 75,000 clones, approximately 85% seen once; the top ten hold about 13%. Sequenced material: peripheral blood, taken on day 0 of AZD1222 vaccination. Every receptor here comes from an adult in good health.

The chain combines TRBV30 with TRBJ1-1, with D unresolved. There are 14 residues in the CDR3. Trimming cost V 0 bases and J 2 bases, with 10 bases left between them. Germline V gene sequence: CDR1 GTSNPN, CDR2 SVGIG (reference sequence). CDR3 residues: CAWSVPPGNTEAFF. The CDR3 DNA follows: TGTGCCTGGAGTGTACCCCCCGGAAACACTGAAGCTTTCTTT.

This chain connects TRBV4-1 to TRBJ1-1; D ambiguous. Trimming took 3 bases from V and 3 from J, leaving 5 bases between them. Germline values: CDR1 MGHRA, CDR2 YSYEKL. The CDR3 is 12 residues long. CDR3 loop: CASSHGHTEAFF. The CDR3 nucleotides read TGCGCCAGCAGCCACGGACACACTGAAGCTTTCTTT.

The chain uses TRBV29-1 and TRBJ1-5; D remains unclear. CDR1 is SQVTM and CDR2 is ANQGSEA in the germline V gene. V lost 4 bases to trimming and J lost 4 bases, with 11 bases between them. This CDR3 contains 13 residues. DNA of the CDR3: TGCAGCGTTGGGGGAGGGAGAAATCAGCCCCAGCATTTT. Its protein is CSVGGGRNQPQHF.

The V call is TRBV28, the J call TRBJ1-6; D is unclear. CDR3 size: 18 residues. The V end was cut by 6 bases, the J end by 6 bases, with 24 bases between. Germline values: CDR1 MDHEN, CDR2 SYDVKM. The CDR3 coding sequence is TGTGCCAGCAGCCTCACCCAGAATCGCCCGGGAGGTAATTCACCCCTCCACTTT. Amino acids: CASSLTQNRPGGNSPLHF. The variable domain in full, completed from reference TRBV28 and TRBJ1-6, reads DVKVTQSSRYLVKRTGEKVFLECVQDMDHENMFWYRQDPGLGLRLIYFSYDVKMKEKGDIPEGYSVSREKKERFSLILESASTNQTSMYLCASSLTQNRPGGNSPLHFGNGTRLTVT.

The chain employs TRBV5-1 and TRBJ1-2; maybe TRBD1 (5 bases). The CDR3 length is 15 residues. V was clipped by 1 base and J by 6 bases, with 16 bases between them. Per the germline V gene, CDR1 is SGHRS and CDR2 is YFSETQ. The CDR3 is CASSLTGGPGHGYTF. CDR3 DNA: TGCGCCAGCAGCTTGACCGGAGGGCCAGGGCATGGCTACACCTTC.

The genes are TRBV10-3 and TRBJ2-5, with 10 positions matching TRBD1. The CDR3 contains 12 residues. V lost 10 bases and J lost 5; bases outside the gene matches: 4. Germline V lookup: CDR1 ENHRY, CDR2 SYGVKD. CDR3 region: CATRDRGETQYF. The CDR3 DNA is TGTGCCACCCGGGACAGGGGTGAGACCCAGTACTTC.

This rearrangement joins TRBV6-5 to TRBJ1-1; 8 bases agree with TRBD1. From germline, CDR1 is MNHEY and CDR2 SVGAGI. Trimming at V came to 7 bases and at J to 0 bases, leaving 7 bases not matched to a gene. The CDR3 contains 15 residues. CDR3 bases: TGTGCCAGCACCAGAAGACAGGGGCTGAACACTGAAGCTTTCTTT. Residues: CASTRRQGLNTEAFF.

The chain's CDR3 is CASSIFGEQDTEAFF. In DNA form, the CDR3 reads TGTGCCAGTAGTATATTCGGGGAACAGGACACTGAAGCTTTCTTT. This chain uses TRBV19 with TRBJ1-1; perhaps TRBD1 as D (5 bases). The CDR3 sequence is 15 residues long. The germline V and J ends were trimmed by 2 bases and 3 bases, with 13 bases remaining between them. The germline gives CDR1 LNHDA, CDR2 SQIVND (reference sequence).

The V call is TRBV11-2, the J call TRBJ2-2, with D possibly TRBD1 on 6 matching bases. The V gene's germline CDR1 is SGHAT and CDR2 FQNNGV. The CDR3 has 14 amino acids. V was shortened by 5 bases and J by 13 bases, with 20 bases between the two germline ends. For the CDR3, the DNA is TGTGCCAGCAGCCCACAACCCGGGACATCTGGGCTGTTTTTT. It is translated as CASSPQPGTSGLFF.

The rearrangement joins TRBV5-4 to TRBJ1-2; D not resolved. This CDR3 has 13 amino acids. Germline values: CDR1 SGHNT, CDR2 YYREEE (reference sequence). The V end lost 4 bases, the J end lost 3 bases, and 10 bases lay between the germline ends. The DNA of the CDR3 is TGTGCCAGCAGCCCCCGCGGGGACTATGGCTACACCTTC. Amino acid sequence: CASSPRGDYGYTF. The entire variable domain, with the rest obtained from reference TRBV5-4 and TRBJ1-2, is as follows: ETGVTQSPTHLIKTRGQQVTLRCSSQSGHNTVSWYQQALGQGPQFIFQYYREEENGRGNFPPRFSGLQFPNYSSELNVNALELDDSALYLCASSPRGDYGYTFGSGTRLTVV.

The rearrangement joins TRBV27 to TRBJ1-6; tentatively, D is TRBD1 (6 bases). CDR1 is MNHEY and CDR2 is SMNVEV in the germline V gene (reference sequence). There are 13 residues in the CDR3. Trimming removed 3 bases at V and 9 bases at J, with 9 bases between. The CDR3 bases are TGTGCCAGCAGTTTTACAGGGTTTTCACCCCTCCACTTT. It is translated as CASSFTGFSPLHF.

J is TRBJ2-5 and V is TRBV7-2; D remains unclear. The CDR3 is made up of 13 amino acids. In germline, CDR1 is SGHTA, CDR2 FQGNSA. V gave up 1 base and J gave up 4 bases, with 7 bases separating them. CDR3 sequence: CASSLGVGETQYF. DNA for the CDR3: TGTGCCAGCAGCTTAGGCGTGGGAGAGACCCAGTACTTC. Variable domain in full (rest from reference TRBV7-2 and TRBJ2-5): GAGVSQSPSNKVTEKGKDVELRCDPISGHTALYWYRQSLGQGLEFLIYFQGNSAPDKSGLPSDRFSAERTGGSVSTLTIQRTQQEDSAVYLCASSLGVGETQYFGPGTRLLVL.

The CDR3 sequence is CASSLVNSRPQHF. CDR3 coding DNA: TGTGCCAGCAGCTTAGTCAACTCCCGGCCCCAGCATTTT. This rearrangement joins TRBV7-8 to TRBJ1-5; D ambiguous. The CDR3 sequence is 13 residues long. Trimming stripped 1 base from V and 9 bases from J, with 10 bases between. Germline V gene data show CDR1 as SGHVS and CDR2 as FQNEAQ.

The V call is TRBV3-1 (or the pseudogene TRBV3-2), the J call TRBJ1-5; unclear D gene. Germline CDR1 and CDR2: LGHDT and YNNKEL (reference sequence). The CDR3 has 12 residues. The V and J ends lost 3 bases and 4 bases respectively, with 4 bases between them. The CDR3 DNA sequence: TGTGCCAGCAGCCAGAGAAATCAGCCCCAGCATTTT. It encodes CASSQRNQPQHF.

In its sample, this clone was seen once. V and J are TRBV5-1 and TRBJ2-1, with D maybe TRBD2 (5 bases). In germline, CDR1 is SGHRS, CDR2 YFSETQ. CDR3 length: 13 amino acids. Deletions cut 0 bases from V and 11 bases from J, with 12 bases between. CDR3 sequence: CASSLVGGSQQFF. The CDR3 DNA reads as TGCGCCAGCAGCTTGGTAGGAGGAAGTCAGCAGTTCTTC.

CDR3 in DNA: TGCGCCAGCAGCTTGGCCCTAGCAGCCTCCTACAATGAGCAGTTCTTC. Amino acid sequence: CASSLALAASYNEQFF. The J gene is TRBJ2-1, the V gene TRBV5-1; the D gene is possibly TRBD2 (5 bases). Per the germline V gene, CDR1 is SGHRS and CDR2 is YFSETQ. The V gene lost 0 bases and the J gene lost 0 bases, with 10 bases spanning the gap. The CDR3 runs to 16 residues.

By sample share, this clone is medium-sized. The chain has TRBV7-8 and TRBJ2-2, with 9 bases that match TRBD1. Germline CDR1 and CDR2: SGHVS and FQNEAQ. CDR3 length: 16 residues. V lost 5 bases and J lost 4; bases outside the gene matches: 8. CDR3 protein: CASSPAQGAGTGELFF. The CDR3 nucleotides are TGTGCCAGCAGCCCTGCACAGGGGGCGGGCACCGGGGAGCTGTTTTTT.

CDR3 DNA sequence: TGTGCCACCAGCAGAGAGGGCACTAATGAAAAACTGTTTTTT. Its protein is CATSREGTNEKLFF. The genes are TRBV15 and TRBJ1-4; no firm D call. Germline-derived CDR1 and CDR2 are LNHNV and YYDKDF (reference sequence). Trimming removed 0 bases at V and 2 bases at J, with 4 bases between. The CDR3 runs to 14 residues. The full variable domain, in which reference TRBV15 and TRBJ1-4 provide the parts outside the CDR3, is DAMVIQNPRYQVTQFGKPVTLSCSQTLNHNVMYWYQQKSSQAPKLLFHYYDKDFNNEADTPDNFQSRRPNTSFCFLDIRSPGLGDTAMYLCATSREGTNEKLFFGSGTQLSVL.

This clone was seen just once. CDR3 amino acids: CASSVADRYGYTF. The DNA of the CDR3 is TGTGCCAGCAGCGTAGCAGATCGCTATGGCTACACCTTC. This chain uses TRBV9 with TRBJ1-2; D is unclear. Per germline, CDR1 SGDLS and CDR2 YYNGEE. The V end lost 0 bases, the J end lost 4 bases, and 7 bases lay between the germline ends. The CDR3 has 13 residues.

A single count supports this clone. The V and J genes are TRBV3-1 (or the pseudogene TRBV3-2) and TRBJ1-3; no firm D call. The length of the CDR3 is 12 residues. In germline, CDR1 is LGHDT, CDR2 YNNKEL (reference sequence). V was clipped by 4 bases and J by 12 bases, with 13 bases between them. The CDR3 loop is CASSLSGLSIYF. CDR3 DNA sequence: TGTGCCAGCAGCCTCTCCGGACTCAGCATATATTTT.

The chain carries TRBV3-1 (or the pseudogene TRBV3-2) and TRBJ2-1; the match to TRBD2 covers 10 bases. V was pared by 0 bases and J by 8 bases, with 10 bases of the junction left unmatched. The CDR3 length is 17 residues. Germline V lookup: CDR1 LGHDT, CDR2 YNNKEL (reference sequence). The CDR3 loop reads CASSQEEGLALIHEQFF. In DNA form, the CDR3 reads TGTGCCAGCAGCCAAGAGGAGGGACTAGCGTTGATTCATGAGCAGTTCTTC.

The chain has TRBV4-3 and TRBJ2-7, with a tentative D call TRBD2 (6 bases). The germline V gene encodes CDR1 LGHNA and CDR2 YSLEER. Trimming removed 1 base at V and 0 bases at J, with 10 bases between. The CDR3 runs 15 residues. CDR3 region: CASSQGQGGSYEQYF. In nucleotides, the CDR3 is TGCGCCAGCAGCCAAGGCCAGGGAGGCTCCTACGAGCAGTACTTC.

The chain has TRBV18 and TRBJ1-6; perhaps TRBD1 as D (5 bases). Per the germline V gene, CDR1 is KGHSH and CDR2 is LQKENI. The germline V and J ends were trimmed by 1 base and 0 bases, with 16 bases remaining between them. The CDR3 is 19 residues long. The CDR3 DNA reads as TGTGCCAGCTCACCACGTTTTTCAGGGCTGAGCTCCTATAATTCACCCCTCCACTTT. It codes for CASSPRFSGLSSYNSPLHF.

This clone was counted only a few times. The chain is built from TRBV27 and TRBJ2-5; D is possibly TRBD1 (6 bases). The V and J ends lost 4 bases and 4 bases respectively, with 13 bases between them. CDR1 MNHEY and CDR2 SMNVEV come from the germline V gene (reference sequence). The CDR3 runs to 14 residues. The CDR3 DNA sequence: TGTGCCAGCAGTTCCATACAGGGCCGAGAGACCCAGTACTTC. It translates to CASSSIQGRETQYF.

This clone was observed a handful of times. The chain carries TRBV5-4 and TRBJ1-2; D gene uncertain. This CDR3 has 13 amino acids. V was trimmed by 1 base and J by 3 bases, leaving 7 bases between them. Germline V gives CDR1 SGHNT, CDR2 YYREEE (reference sequence). The CDR3 sequence: CASSLRRDYGYTF. The DNA for the CDR3 is TGTGCCAGCAGCTTGCGGCGGGACTATGGCTACACCTTC.

V usage is TRBV6-1 and J usage is TRBJ1-2, with TRBD1 as a possible D gene (5 bases). In germline, CDR1 is MNHNS, CDR2 SASEGT. The V and J ends lost 2 bases and 5 bases respectively, with 12 bases between them. There are 14 residues in the CDR3. Written as DNA, the CDR3 is TGTGCCAGCAGTGAAAATTTGGGGCCTTATGGCTACACCTTC. This translates into CASSENLGPYGYTF.

The chain couples TRBV7-9 to TRBJ2-2, with D unresolved. The CDR3 extends over 13 amino acids. The V end was cut by 4 bases, the J end by 7 bases, with 10 bases between. The germline CDR1 and CDR2 sequences are SEHNR and FQNEAQ (reference sequence). CDR3 DNA: TGTGCCAGCAGCTCATTTTCCGGCGGGGAGCTGTTTTTT. Its translation is CASSSFSGGELFF.

This clone was picked up one time. The chain recombines TRBV28 with TRBJ2-7; D uncertain. Trimming stripped 1 base from V and 1 base from J, with 17 bases between. Germline CDR1 is MDHEN and CDR2 is SYDVKM. This CDR3 comprises 17 residues. CDR3 region: CASSLSLDPAPSYEQYF. CDR3 sequence (DNA): TGTGCCAGCAGTTTATCCCTGGACCCCGCGCCTTCCTACGAGCAGTACTTC. Full variable domain (outside the CDR3, taken from reference TRBV28 and TRBJ2-7): DVKVTQSSRYLVKRTGEKVFLECVQDMDHENMFWYRQDPGLGLRLIYFSYDVKMKEKGDIPEGYSVSREKKERFSLILESASTNQTSMYLCASSLSLDPAPSYEQYFGPGTRLTVT.

The genes are TRBV7-2 and TRBJ2-7; D is unclear. The V gene's germline CDR1 is SGHTA and CDR2 FQGNSA. The CDR3 loop spans 14 amino acids. V gave up 2 bases and J gave up 2 bases, with 10 bases separating them. The CDR3 coding sequence is TGTGCCAGCAGCTTATCCTACGAGACCTACGAGCAGTACTTC. Translated: CASSLSYETYEQYF.